This T cell receptor (beta chain) was identified during a study of radiotherapy plus CTLA-4 blockade in lung cancer. Study-level information: For approximately 17% of patients, objective responses occurred, and around 31% had disease control.

Profiled with immunoSEQ multiplex PCR; TCRdb holds only in-frame clones, not every one. This table holds fewer than 140,000 clones, under 90% found once. The sequence came from a human donor with non-small cell lung cancer that progressed on radiotherapy plus ipilimumab. Some clones in this sample may be carry-over from other donors' samples. This material consisted of peripheral blood, taken from a patient treated with radiotherapy plus ipilimumab.

CDR3 region: CASSPIDRDQPQHF. The CDR3 nucleotides are TGTGCCAGCTCACCAATCGACCGGGATCAGCCCCAGCATTTT. This chain connects TRBV18 to TRBJ1-5; D ambiguous. In germline, CDR1 is KGHSH, CDR2 LQKENI. The CDR3 has 14 residues. V was shortened by 2 bases and J by 5 bases, with 10 bases between the two germline ends. Looking up the rest from reference TRBV18 and TRBJ1-5 gives the full variable domain: NAGVMQNPRHLVRRRGQEARLRCSPMKGHSHVYWYRQLPEEGLKFMVYLQKENIIDESGMPKERFSAEFPKEGPSILRIQQVVRGDSAAYFCASSPIDRDQPQHFGDGTRLSIL.